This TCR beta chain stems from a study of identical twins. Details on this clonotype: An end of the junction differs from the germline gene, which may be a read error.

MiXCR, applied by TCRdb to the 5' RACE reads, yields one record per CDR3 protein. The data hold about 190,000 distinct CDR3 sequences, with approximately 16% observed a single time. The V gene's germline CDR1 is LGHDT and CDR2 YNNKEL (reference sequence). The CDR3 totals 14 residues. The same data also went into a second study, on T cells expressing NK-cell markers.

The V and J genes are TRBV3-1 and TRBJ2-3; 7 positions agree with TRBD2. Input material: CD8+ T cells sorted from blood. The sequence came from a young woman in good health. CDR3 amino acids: CASRHGGSADTEYF. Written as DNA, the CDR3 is TGTGCCAGCCGCCACGGGGGGAGCGCAGATACGGAGTATTTT.